This T cell receptor beta chain emerged from a study of persistence of HIV-infected CD4 T cells. Cells were stimulated with CMV-infected fibroblast lysates at about 9.4 ug/mL. Memory cells lacking CD40L and CD69 with high CD45RO were sorted. Donors had undetectable plasma HIV-1 RNA, under 50 copies/mL, for 4+ years. Before stimulation, PBMCs underwent CD8+ T cell depletion. Per germline, CDR1 LNHDA and CDR2 SQIVND (reference sequence). The CDR3 consists of 17 residues. The V and J ends lost 2 bases and 5 bases respectively, with 20 bases between them. Turning to this clone: Its antigen is not known.

The immunoSEQ assay was version 4, run in survey mode. Generated by immunoSEQ multiplex PCR, the TCRdb table keeps only in-frame clones and is missing some. The sample has 30,000 to 45,000 clones; around 80% are singletons. The TCR sequence derives from an adult man with HIV who was CMV-seropositive. This specimen consisted of CD4+ T cells sorted from PBMCs after approximately 20-hour stimulation, obtained from a patient who received antiretroviral therapy. The chain couples TRBV19 to TRBJ2-3, with a weak D call TRBD2 (6 bases). CDR3 protein: CASSIFVGTPKGDTQYF. The CDR3, as DNA: TGTGCCAGTAGTATATTCGTCGGGACTCCGAAAGGAGATACGCAGTATTTT.